Below, one T cell receptor beta chain is given with its context. The data originate from a study of blood T cell repertoires in COVID-19. The CDR3 covers 14 residues. Trimming took 8 bases from V and 4 from J, leaving 15 bases between them. The germline V gene has CDR1 MNHEY and CDR2 SVGAGI. The authors' processing: Nucleated cell counts were estimated from reference gene primer amplification. TCRdb's copy holds only in-frame clones and misses some; the assay was immunoSEQ multiplex PCR. The DNA was the basis for D and trimming; V, J and clone size are from that table. The sample consists of around 57,000 clones, roughly 82% of them appearing once.

The rearrangement links TRBV6-5 to TRBJ1-5; D unclear. This receptor was identified in a woman aged 55-75 years with acute or convalescent COVID-19. Sample: peripheral blood. This chain's CDR3 is CASVWEGGNQPQHF. The CDR3 nucleotides read TGTGCCAGCGTATGGGAGGGTGGTAATCAGCCCCAGCATTTT.